Here is one T cell receptor (beta chain) with its context. Treatment meaning: some 19 received Ad26.COV2.S at low or high dose, single or two shots; 5 received placebo; per-sample allocation not given. Day 63 following the first vaccine or placebo injection was when the samples were taken. In the vaccine, an Ad26 vector expressed the SARS-CoV-2 spike of the Wuhan strain. V shed 1 base, J shed 6 bases, and the junction held 6 bases outside the gene matches. The CDR3 is 15 residues long. The germline V gene has CDR1 MDHEN and CDR2 SYDVKM. The sample originates from a study of Ad26.COV2.S vaccination and SARS-CoV-2 variants. Profiling relied on immunoSEQ multiplex PCR, and the TCRdb table lists in-frame clones only, not all of them. This repertoire shows about 350,000 clones, approximately 90% found once; its top ten account for roughly 4.8%.

This rearrangement joins TRBV28 to TRBJ2-7; TRBD1 matches at 10 bases. The sample consisted of peripheral blood, taken in a trial of Ad26.COV2.S vaccine versus placebo. The receptor's source is a person aged 18-60 years who received the Ad26.COV2.S COVID-19 vaccine or a placebo. The DNA for the CDR3 is TGTGCCAGCAGTTTATTAGGGACAGGGGTTGGCGAGCAGTACTTC. Translated: CASSLLGTGVGEQYF.